These T cell receptor beta chains were read from a single sample in a study of immune cell composition in non-small cell lung cancer. Measured with immunoSEQ multiplex PCR; TCRdb has only the in-frame clones, and not every one. The sample carries 5,000 to 7,000 clones, nearly 90% recorded once. The source material was non-adjacent lung tissue. The receptors shown here come from a human donor with non-small cell lung cancer. Both conserved end residues are trimmed from each CDR3. A row's size may be missing; if present it is once, few, many or a size class.

abundance: .; v_gene: TRBV18; CDR3aa: ASSPPGQGETQY
abundance: .; v_gene: TRBV28; CDR3aa: ASHAGLEQF
abundance: .; v_gene: TRBV28; CDR3aa: ASSSPRTGAFTYEQY
abundance: .; v_gene: TRBV11-1; CDR3aa: ASSLGTGSALYEQY
abundance: .; v_gene: TRBV4-1; CDR3aa: ASSQDISRGALGGYT
abundance: .; v_gene: TRBV5-1; CDR3aa: ASSSNGYNEQF
abundance: .; v_gene: TRBV29-1; CDR3aa: SVVRDGPYNEQF
abundance: .; v_gene: TRBV7-8; CDR3aa: ASSLNRGIGYT
abundance: .; v_gene: TRBV25-1; CDR3aa: ASSEYRQGKETQY
abundance: .; v_gene: TRBV11-2; CDR3aa: ASSLGGRGQF
abundance: .; v_gene: TRBV29-1; CDR3aa: SAWTAASSYEQY
abundance: .; v_gene: TRBV7-2; CDR3aa: ASSLSSGGETQY
abundance: .; v_gene: TRBV30; CDR3aa: AWRGYRGWTEAF
abundance: once; v_gene: TRBV28; CDR3aa: ASSLASRGGEQY
abundance: .; v_gene: TRBV29-1; CDR3aa: SDRGATDTQY
abundance: .; v_gene: TRBV20-1; CDR3aa: SASPGIEAF
abundance: .; v_gene: TRBV28; CDR3aa: ASSSRTGVPNTIY
abundance: .; v_gene: TRBV5-4; CDR3aa: ASSLLGTVIYEQY
abundance: .; v_gene: TRBV29-1; CDR3aa: SVRTSGRETQY
abundance: .; v_gene: TRBV6-6; CDR3aa: ASSYSGNEQF
abundance: .; v_gene: TRBV11-2; CDR3aa: ASSLLAGTGGYEQY
abundance: .; v_gene: TRBV5-6; CDR3aa: ASTLDRESYGYT
abundance: .; v_gene: TRBV18; CDR3aa: ASSPPGSGIGNTIY
abundance: .; v_gene: TRBV29-1; CDR3aa: SAFSVQETQY
abundance: .; v_gene: TRBV6-5; CDR3aa: ASSFTTGTNYGYT
abundance: .; v_gene: TRBV7-6; CDR3aa: ASSLASADTQY
abundance: .; v_gene: TRBV25-1; CDR3aa: ASSEFSNRGQEQY
abundance: .; v_gene: TRBV28; CDR3aa: ASSLLQPSAGNTIY
abundance: once; v_gene: TRBV27; CDR3aa: ASAYNPMGGRSYEQY
abundance: .; v_gene: TRBV5-6; CDR3aa: ASSRDRATGELF
abundance: .; v_gene: TRBV7-9; CDR3aa: ASSAPGQGWYEQY
abundance: .; v_gene: TRBV12-5; CDR3aa: ASGLVLRTGGLGQEAF
abundance: .; v_gene: TRBV5-1; CDR3aa: ASSLGTDLWGYT
abundance: once; v_gene: TRBV29-1; CDR3aa: VGLAGETQY
abundance: .; v_gene: TRBV2; CDR3aa: ASSLGQTLNYGYT
abundance: .; v_gene: TRBV4-1; CDR3aa: ASSRDRGVETQY
abundance: .; v_gene: TRBV29-1; CDR3aa: SVGRALHNEQF
abundance: .; v_gene: TRBV19; CDR3aa: ASSLRLAAQTYEQY
abundance: .; v_gene: TRBV6-5; CDR3aa: ASSYELADEQY
abundance: .; v_gene: TRBV6-6; CDR3aa: ASSPSGGKETQY